This T cell receptor (beta chain) was obtained from a study of cytomegalovirus exposure and HLA in healthy donors. The CDR3 consists of 15 residues. Germline V CDR1 and CDR2: LGHNA, YSLEER. V was clipped by 2 bases and J by 7 bases, with 17 bases between them. Study conclusions and caveats: The study put 150 or so TCR beta chains on its list as cytomegalovirus-associated. Common viral pathogens seemed to be connected with several of the most significant clusters, according to a later analysis.

Use of 60 Vbeta and 13 Jbeta primers characterized the PCR. Sequencing was performed with immunoSEQ multiplex PCR; in TCRdb, only in-frame clones are kept and a portion is missing. The sample has about 150,000 clones, approximately 80% seen once. This clone was found a few times. The antigen remains unidentified. The genes are TRBV4-3 and TRBJ1-1; possible D gene TRBD1, 6 bases. This receptor was taken from a woman in her thirties or forties in good health and CMV-seronegative. Sample: PBMCs. CDR3 sequence (DNA): TGCGCCAGCAGCCAACAGAGGACAGCGAATTTTGAAGCTTTCTTT. Its protein product is CASSQQRTANFEAFF.